The 14 T cell receptor beta chains below all came from one sample that was sequenced in a study of T cells in Graves' hyperthyroidism and ophthalmopathy (dated by TCRdb to about 2019). Library generation was performed with multiplex PCR. Sequenced using an Illumina HiSeq 2000. Amplification of TCR beta CDR3 regions was carried out from RNA transcripts. For the first round of RT-PCR on the TCR CDR3, the HTBI primer set was used together with the Qiagen OneStep RT-PCR kit. The public reads were quality trimmed at Q25 with fastp and then assembled into clones with MiXCR by TCRdb, keeping productive beta chains. For every CDR3 protein sequence, its rows merge into one entry that carries the most common genes and DNA. This sample holds fewer than 350,000 distinct CDR3 sequences; roughly 20% were observed only once. Clones ranked in the top ten supply around 47% of the sample. The sequenced material came from blood. Receptors originate from a woman aged 45-65 years with Graves' hyperthyroidism.

This clonotype has just a few counts. The rearrangement uses TRBV6-5 and TRBJ2-2; D is ambiguous. The germline CDR1 and CDR2 sequences are MNHEY and SVGAGI. The CDR3 extends over 13 amino acids. Trimming left V 0 bases short and J 7 bases short, with 6 bases between. The CDR3 coding sequence is TGTGCCAGCAGTTACTCGTCGTTCGGGGAGCTGTTTTTT. Translation gives CASSYSSFGELFF.

V and J are TRBV6-1 and TRBJ1-5; D is unclear. Germline CDR1 is MNHNS and CDR2 is SASEGT. V lost 7 bases, J lost 4 bases, and 11 bases lay in between. This CDR3 is 13 amino acids long. CDR3 in amino acids: CASTENWNQPQHF. The CDR3 DNA reads TGTGCCAGCACAGAGAACTGGAATCAGCCCCAGCATTTT.

The genes are TRBV28 and TRBJ2-1, with 11 positions matching TRBD2. The CDR3 contains 17 residues. Trimming took 4 bases from V and 3 from J; bases not matched to a gene: 8. Germline CDR1 reads MDHEN; CDR2 reads SYDVKM. The CDR3 nucleotides read TGTGCCAGCAGTTCACGACTAGCGGGAAATCTCTACAATGAGCAGTTCTTC. It encodes CASSSRLAGNLYNEQFF.

This clonotype was seen more than once but under ten times. The rearrangement joins TRBV4-1 to TRBJ2-3; 7 nucleotides agree with TRBD2. Germline CDR1 is MGHRA and CDR2 is YSYEKL. This CDR3 is 16 amino acids long. Trimming took 1 base from V and 1 from J; bases not matched to a gene: 5. CDR3 protein: CASSQAGAGRTDTQYF. CDR3 DNA: TGCGCCAGCAGCCAAGCTGGAGCGGGGCGCACAGATACGCAGTATTTT.

This clonotype was counted at least ten times. This rearrangement joins TRBV30 to TRBJ2-3; the match to TRBD2 covers 8 bases. The CDR3 totals 14 residues. The junction had 8 bases not matched to a gene; V was cut back by 4 bases and J by 5 bases. Germline V gene sequence: CDR1 GTSNPN, CDR2 SVGIG (reference sequence). DNA of the CDR3: TGTGCCTGGACCAATATCGGGGGGGGAGATACGCAGTATTTT. It yields the protein CAWTNIGGGDTQYF.

This clonotype appeared many times. The V and J genes are TRBV7-8 and TRBJ2-7, with D unclear. The CDR3 extends over 14 amino acids. Germline CDR1 is SGHVS and CDR2 is FQNEAQ. The ends were cut back, 3 bases at V and 0 bases at J, with 9 bases in the middle. CDR3 amino acids: CASSFRRNSYEQYF. The CDR3 DNA follows: TGTGCCAGCAGCTTTCGGCGGAACTCCTACGAGCAGTACTTC.

The V gene is TRBV9, the J gene TRBJ1-2, with a weak D call TRBD1 (6 bases). The germline CDR1 and CDR2 sequences are SGDLS and YYNGEE. The CDR3 spans 16 residues. V lost 3 bases and J lost 8, with 23 bases in between. The CDR3 loop is CASSAEQTGRWGGYTF. The CDR3, as DNA: TGTGCCAGCAGCGCTGAGCAAACAGGGCGATGGGGAGGCTACACCTTC.

The genes are TRBV5-1 and TRBJ2-1; D not resolved. Germline CDR1 reads SGHRS; CDR2 reads YFSETQ. The CDR3 has 15 residues. V was shortened by 0 bases and J by 4 bases, with 11 bases between the two germline ends. The CDR3 bases are TGCGCCAGCAGCTTGGTTGGACCCGGATACAATGAGCAGTTCTTC. Amino acid sequence: CASSLVGPGYNEQFF.

This clonotype has more than one count but fewer than ten. The chain combines TRBV4-1 with TRBJ1-3; the D is unclear. The V end lost 0 bases, the J end lost 4 bases, and 13 bases lay between the germline ends. The CDR3 contains 16 residues. Germline V CDR1 and CDR2: MGHRA, YSYEKL. The CDR3 sequence is CASSQDEITHGNTIYF. For the CDR3, the DNA is TGCGCCAGCAGCCAAGATGAGATAACACACGGAAACACCATATATTTT.

This clonotype was observed many times. The rearrangement uses TRBV7-2 and TRBJ1-4, with 7 nucleotides matching TRBD1. Germline V gene lookup returns CDR1 SGHTA and CDR2 FQGNSA. Trimming at V came to 2 bases and at J to 7 bases, leaving 4 bases not matched to a gene. This CDR3 region has 14 residues. The CDR3 protein is CASSLPGGSEKLFF. CDR3 bases: TGTGCCAGCAGCTTACCAGGGGGGAGTGAAAAACTGTTTTTT.

Only a few counts were recorded for this clonotype. The chain has TRBV20-1 and TRBJ2-3; D possibly corresponds to TRBD2 (6 bases). Looked up from germline, CDR1 is DFQATT and CDR2 is SNEGSKA (reference sequence). CDR3 size: 16 residues. V was trimmed by 6 bases and J by 2 bases, leaving 21 bases between them. CDR3 sequence: CSASHPGGRVTDTQYF. CDR3 DNA sequence: TGCAGTGCGAGCCACCCAGGAGGGCGGGTCACAGATACGCAGTATTTT.

This clonotype has more than one count but fewer than ten. V usage is TRBV30 and J usage is TRBJ2-2; 8 nucleotides align to TRBD1. CDR3 length: 15 residues. Germline V gene sequence: CDR1 GTSNPN, CDR2 SVGIG (reference sequence). The V gene end was trimmed by 3 bases and the J gene end by 6 bases; junction bases not matched to a gene: 9. CDR3 amino acids: CAWSEGTGGAGELFF. CDR3 DNA sequence: TGTGCCTGGAGCGAAGGGACAGGAGGTGCCGGGGAGCTGTTTTTT.

V gene TRBV4-1 combines with J gene TRBJ2-2; 14 bases agree with TRBD2. Germline CDR1 MGHRA, CDR2 YSYEKL. Trimming took 4 bases from V and 7 from J; bases not matched to a gene: 8. This CDR3 has 17 residues. The DNA of the CDR3 is TGCGCCAGCAGCCCCGAGGGACTAGCGGGAGTAGGCGGGGAGCTGTTTTTT. This sequence encodes CASSPEGLAGVGGELFF.

This clonotype was recorded at least ten times. The V call is TRBV5-4, the J call TRBJ1-2, with D possibly TRBD1 on 6 matching bases. The length of the CDR3 is 13 residues. The germline V gene encodes CDR1 SGHNT and CDR2 YYREEE (reference sequence). V was pared by 4 bases and J by 7 bases, with 14 bases between. CDR3 DNA sequence: TGTGCCAGCAGCCTACAGGGTCAGATTGGCTACACCTTC. This translates into CASSLQGQIGYTF. The whole variable domain, filled in from reference TRBV5-4 and TRBJ1-2, reads ETGVTQSPTHLIKTRGQQVTLRCSSQSGHNTVSWYQQALGQGPQFIFQYYREEENGRGNFPPRFSGLQFPNYSSELNVNALELDDSALYLCASSLQGQIGYTFGSGTRLTVV.